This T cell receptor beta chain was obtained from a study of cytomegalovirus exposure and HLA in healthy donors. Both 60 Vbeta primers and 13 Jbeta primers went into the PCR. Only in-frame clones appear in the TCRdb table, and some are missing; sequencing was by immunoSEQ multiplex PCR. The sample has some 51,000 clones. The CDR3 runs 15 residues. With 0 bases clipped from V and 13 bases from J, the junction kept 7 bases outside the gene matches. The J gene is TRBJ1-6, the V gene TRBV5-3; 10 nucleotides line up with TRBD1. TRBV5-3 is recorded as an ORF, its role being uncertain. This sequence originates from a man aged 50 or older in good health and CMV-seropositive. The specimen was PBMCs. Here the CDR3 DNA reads TGTGCCAGAAGCTTGGACCGGGACAGGGGTCGGCCCCTCCACTTT. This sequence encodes CARSLDRDRGRPLHF.